This T cell receptor (beta chain) was identified during a study of T cell responses to AZD1222 COVID-19 vaccine. Sequenced by immunoSEQ multiplex PCR; TCRdb stores in-frame clones only, minus some. The sample contains approximately 150,000 clones, about 93% of which appear only once. The germline CDR1 and CDR2 sequences are SEHNR and FQNEAQ (reference sequence). Trimming took off 4 bases at V and 5 bases at J, with 20 bases between the two ends. The CDR3 extends over 16 amino acids. The V call is TRBV7-9, the J call TRBJ1-1; D not certain. The sequence was obtained from an adult in good health. The specimen was peripheral blood, collected on day 0 of AZD1222 vaccination. This CDR3 reads CASSSPGQGRTTEAFF. As DNA, the CDR3 is TGTGCCAGCAGCTCCCCCGGTCAAGGGCGGACGACTGAAGCTTTCTTT.